The 3 T cell receptor beta chains below all came from one sample that was sequenced in a study of T cells in tuberculosis. Libraries were prepared by immunoSEQ multiplex PCR; TCRdb keeps only in-frame clonotypes and omits some of them. The sample lists around 50,000 clones; approximately 85% were seen once. Sorting used thawed, overnight-rested PBMC stained with anti-CD3, a viability dye and GMM-loaded CD1B tetramer. The lipid loaded on the CD1B tetramers was C32 glucose monomycolate from Rhodococcus equi. The specimen sequenced was CD1b-GMM tetramer-negative cells sorted from PBMCs. The receptors here all came from an adult woman with latent tuberculosis.

The chain carries TRBV7-3 and TRBJ1-2; tentatively, D is TRBD1 (6 bases). Germline V gene sequence: CDR1 SGHTA, CDR2 FQGTGA. Trimming removed 3 bases from V and 13 bases from J, with 15 bases in between. This CDR3 contains 12 residues. CDR3 protein: CASSFRGTGLTF. DNA for the CDR3: TGTGCCAGCAGCTTTAGGGGGACGGGCCTCACCTTC.

This chain links TRBV30 with TRBJ1-1, with D tentatively TRBD1 (5 bases). This CDR3 is built from 15 residues. The V end lost 1 base, the J end lost 6 bases, and 18 bases lay between the germline ends. Germline V gene sequence: CDR1 GTSNPN, CDR2 SVGIG (reference sequence). The DNA of the CDR3 is TGTGCCTGGAGTGGTTTTGGCGCGGGGGAGGCTGAAGCTTTCTTT. Translating gives CAWSGFGAGEAEAFF.

There are a few counts of this clone. CDR3 in amino acids: CASSLSGSANYGYTF. CDR3 DNA: TGCGCCAGCAGCTTATCGGGTAGCGCTAACTATGGCTACACCTTC. The rearrangement uses TRBV5-1 and TRBJ1-2; D is unclear. The V gene's germline CDR1 is SGHRS and CDR2 YFSETQ. Trimming left V 2 bases short and J 0 bases short, with 11 bases between. The CDR3 extends over 15 amino acids. The whole variable domain, remainder taken from reference TRBV5-1 and TRBJ1-2, is KAGVTQTPRYLIKTRGQQVTLSCSPISGHRSVSWYQQTPGQGLQFLFEYFSETQRNKGNFPGRFSGRQFSNSRSEMNVSTLELGDSALYLCASSLSGSANYGYTFGSGTRLTVV.